This entry lists 19 T cell receptor beta chains sequenced from one sample in a study of CD8+ T cells in alopecia areata. Documented treatment: oral pan-JAK inhibitor, 5-10 mg twice daily. cDNA prepared by RNA extraction and subsequent reverse transcription served as the template for sequencing. This table comes from immunoSEQ multiplex PCR, and its TCRdb copy is limited to in-frame clones, with some not included. The sample contains about 140,000 clones, 86% of which appear only once. Sequencing was performed on CD8+ T cells sorted from blood, taken at week 4, from a patient treated with tofacitinib. These receptors all come from a human donor with alopecia areata.

This clone was detected a few times. The genes are TRBV6-6 and TRBJ1-2; TRBD1 aligns across 7 bases. V was clipped by 7 bases and J by 4 bases; unmatched bases: 15. This CDR3 has 16 amino acids. Germline CDR1 reads MNHNY; CDR2 reads SVGAGI (reference sequence). CDR3 sequence reads: CASNHDREDLGYGYTF. The CDR3 DNA reads as TGTGCCAGCAACCATGACAGGGAGGACCTTGGCTATGGCTACACCTTC.

This clone has only one observation. The chain uses TRBV29-1 and TRBJ2-7; the D is unclear. This CDR3 has 13 residues. Germline loops: CDR1 SQVTM, CDR2 ANQGSEA. Here the CDR3 reads CSIRQGNGDEQYF. CDR3 DNA: TGCAGTATCCGACAAGGGAATGGAGACGAGCAGTACTTC.

Note on this clone: This sample includes further DNA sequences coding for the same CDR3. The J gene is TRBJ1-1, the V gene TRBV5-4; D is unclear. V was clipped by 0 bases and J by 2 bases, with 5 bases between them. CDR1 and CDR2 from the germline V gene are SGHNT and YYREEE (reference sequence). The CDR3 length is 13 residues. Here the CDR3 reads CASSLGLNTEAFF. CDR3 nucleotides: TGTGCCAGCAGCTTGGGTCTAAACACTGAAGCTTTCTTT.

The rearrangement joins TRBV7-8 to TRBJ1-2, with D unresolved. Germline V lookup: CDR1 SGHVS, CDR2 FQNEAQ. The CDR3 totals 12 residues. Trimming left V 1 base short and J 2 bases short, with 2 bases between. CDR3 loop: CASSLGNYGYTF. CDR3 nucleotides: TGTGCCAGCAGCTTAGGGAACTATGGCTACACCTTC.

The chain links TRBV6-5 to TRBJ2-7; D perhaps matches TRBD1 (6 bases). Trimming cost V 1 base and J 2 bases, with 12 bases left between them. Germline V CDR1 and CDR2: MNHEY, SVGAGI. The CDR3 totals 15 residues. CDR3 sequence: CASSYYREMTYEQYF. The CDR3 DNA sequence: TGTGCCAGCAGTTACTACAGGGAGATGACCTACGAGCAGTACTTC.

J is TRBJ1-1 and V is TRBV11-2; 7 bases are shared with TRBD1. In germline, CDR1 is SGHAT, CDR2 FQNNGV. Trimming at V came to 5 bases and at J to 1 base, leaving 7 bases not matched to a gene. The length of the CDR3 is 15 residues. DNA of the CDR3: TGTGCCAGCAGCGTCACAGGGGCCAAGAACACTGAAGCTTTCTTT. This gives the protein CASSVTGAKNTEAFF.

This rearrangement joins TRBV27 to TRBJ2-7; no definite D call. V was pared by 4 bases and J by 2 bases, with 12 bases between. The CDR3 contains 14 residues. Germline V gene lookup returns CDR1 MNHEY and CDR2 SMNVEV (reference sequence). CDR3 amino acids: CASSSSTVAYEQYF. The CDR3 DNA reads as TGTGCCAGCAGTTCATCTACAGTCGCCTACGAGCAGTACTTC.

The chain recombines TRBV5-6 with TRBJ2-7; D could derive from TRBD1 or TRBD2 (5 bases each). Trimming took 5 bases from V and 5 from J, leaving 14 bases between them. Germline V gene data show CDR1 as SGHDT and CDR2 as YYEEEE. CDR3 length: 13 amino acids. Here the CDR3 DNA reads TGTGCCAGCAGTCCCCGGGACGGCAACGAGCAGTACTTC. It is translated as CASSPRDGNEQYF.

J is TRBJ1-1 and V is TRBV19, with D unclear. The V end was cut by 3 bases, the J end by 5 bases, with 7 bases between. The CDR3 sequence is 12 residues long. Germline assignment: CDR1 LNHDA and CDR2 SQIVND (reference sequence). The CDR3 protein is CASSITGTEAFF. The CDR3 nucleotides are TGTGCCAGTAGTATCACTGGGACTGAAGCTTTCTTT.

The V call is TRBV4-1, the J call TRBJ1-2; 7 nucleotides match TRBD1. CDR1 MGHRA and CDR2 YSYEKL come from the germline V gene. Trimming took 4 bases from V and 1 from J; bases not matched to a gene: 15. The CDR3 contains 18 residues. Here the CDR3 DNA reads TGCGCCAGCAGCCCACATCCGTGGGACAGATTGATTAACTATGGCTACACCTTC. Translated: CASSPHPWDRLINYGYTF.

This clone was detected only once. The chain carries TRBV5-6 and TRBJ2-3; TRBD2 might be the D (5 bases). Trimming shortened V by 3 bases and J by 11 bases, and 13 bases separated the two germline ends. Germline V gives CDR1 SGHDT, CDR2 YYEEEE. The CDR3 extends over 12 amino acids. The CDR3 reads CASSSLEGLQYF. The CDR3 coding sequence is TGTGCCAGCAGCTCTTTAGAGGGTTTGCAGTATTTT. The complete variable domain, with remaining parts taken from reference TRBV5-6 and TRBJ2-3, reads DAGVTQSPTHLIKTRGQQVTLRCSPKSGHDTVSWYQQALGQGPQFIFQYYEEEERQRGNFPDRFSGHQFPNYSSELNVNALLLGDSALYLCASSSLEGLQYFGPGTRLTVL.

In this sample, this clone turned up once. V usage is TRBV27 and J usage is TRBJ1-5; no clear D. V was trimmed by 5 bases and J by 3 bases, leaving 11 bases between them. This CDR3 spans 14 amino acids. Germline V CDR1 and CDR2: MNHEY, SMNVEV (reference sequence). This CDR3 reads CASSPLGDNQPQHF. The CDR3 DNA is TGTGCCAGCAGTCCCCTCGGGGACAATCAGCCCCAGCATTTT.

This clone occurred once. V and J are TRBV2 and TRBJ2-7; D ambiguous. The CDR3 contains 14 residues. Germline values: CDR1 SNHLY, CDR2 FYNNEI. V lost 10 bases and J lost 0, with 16 bases in between. Written as DNA, the CDR3 is TGTGCCACCCGTTATACACAGAGCTCCTACGAGCAGTACTTC. This encodes CATRYTQSSYEQYF.

The chain carries TRBV5-4 and TRBJ1-1; D uncertain. CDR3 length: 13 amino acids. The V end was cut by 0 bases, the J end by 4 bases, with 7 bases between. Germline V CDR1 and CDR2: SGHNT, YYREEE (reference sequence). The chain's CDR3 is CASSLDWGTEAFF. Here the CDR3 DNA reads TGTGCCAGCAGCTTGGACTGGGGCACTGAAGCTTTCTTT.

The J gene is TRBJ1-2, the V gene TRBV29-1, with 8 positions matching TRBD1. The V segment lost 4 bases and the J segment 5 bases; nucleotides outside the gene matches: 6. CDR1 is SQVTM and CDR2 is ANQGSEA in the germline V gene. The CDR3 runs to 13 residues. CDR3 DNA: TGCAGCGTTGTGCTCCAGGGGGCTTATGGCTACACCTTC. Amino acids: CSVVLQGAYGYTF.

The chain joins TRBV27 to TRBJ2-5; D is unclear. V lost 7 bases and J 4 bases, leaving 7 bases between the germline ends. Germline CDR1 is MNHEY and CDR2 is SMNVEV (reference sequence). The CDR3 contains 11 residues. CDR3 sequence reads: CASNWGETQYF. CDR3 in DNA: TGTGCCAGCAACTGGGGAGAGACCCAGTACTTC.

CDR3 in DNA: TGCGCCAGCAGCCCACTGGGGGCGGGGAACACTGAAGCTTTCTTT. Protein sequence: CASSPLGAGNTEAFF. The chain combines TRBV4-1 with TRBJ1-1, with D perhaps matching TRBD1 (6 bases). V was trimmed by 4 bases and J by 1 base, leaving 13 bases between them. This CDR3 region has 15 residues. Per germline, CDR1 MGHRA and CDR2 YSYEKL.

This chain uses TRBV27 with TRBJ1-5; D might be TRBD1 (6 bases). Germline lookup yields CDR1 MNHEY and CDR2 SMNVEV (reference sequence). The CDR3 runs to 15 residues. V lost 4 bases and J 2 bases, leaving 12 bases between the germline ends. CDR3 DNA: TGTGCCAGCAGTTCCCTGACAGGCCGCAATCAGCCCCAGCATTTT. This codes for CASSSLTGRNQPQHF.

The chain joins TRBV7-9 to TRBJ1-2; 8 nucleotides line up with TRBD1. Trimming removed 2 bases from V and 7 bases from J; junction bases left unmatched: 9. The CDR3 has 15 residues. CDR1 SEHNR and CDR2 FQNEAQ come from the germline V gene (reference sequence). CDR3 in amino acids: CASSLSTQGDSGYTF. The DNA of the CDR3 is TGTGCCAGCAGCTTATCAACACAGGGGGACTCTGGCTACACCTTC.